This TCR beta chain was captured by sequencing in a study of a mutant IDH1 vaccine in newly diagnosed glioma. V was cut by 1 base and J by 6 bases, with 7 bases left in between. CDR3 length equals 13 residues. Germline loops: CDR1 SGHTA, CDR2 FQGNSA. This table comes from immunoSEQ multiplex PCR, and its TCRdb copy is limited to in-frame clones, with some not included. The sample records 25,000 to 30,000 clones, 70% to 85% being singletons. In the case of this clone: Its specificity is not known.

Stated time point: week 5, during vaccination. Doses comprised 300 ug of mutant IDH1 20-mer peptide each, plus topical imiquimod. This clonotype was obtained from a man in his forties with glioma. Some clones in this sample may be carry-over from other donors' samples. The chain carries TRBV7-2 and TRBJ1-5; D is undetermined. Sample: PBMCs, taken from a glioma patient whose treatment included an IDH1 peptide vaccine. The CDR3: CASSLEGSQPQHF. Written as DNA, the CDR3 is TGTGCCAGCAGCTTAGAGGGCTCTCAGCCCCAGCATTTT. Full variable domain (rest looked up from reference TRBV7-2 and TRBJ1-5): GAGVSQSPSNKVTEKGKDVELRCDPISGHTALYWYRQSLGQGLEFLIYFQGNSAPDKSGLPSDRFSAERTGGSVSTLTIQRTQQEDSAVYLCASSLEGSQPQHFGDGTRLSIL.